These 5 T cell receptor beta chains were all obtained from the same sample, sequenced in a study of memory CD4+ T cells and cytomegalovirus serostatus. The sort gate was single viable CD3+CD4+CD8-CD45RO+ cells for memory CD4+ T cells. Clones were read by immunoSEQ multiplex PCR, and TCRdb kept only the in-frame ones, dropping some. This table has about 41,000 clones, about 82% appearing once. The sequenced material came from memory CD4+ T cells from blood. The receptor source for this set is an adult in good health and CMV-seronegative.

The rearrangement joins TRBV28 to TRBJ2-3; 9 nucleotides line up with TRBD2. The V segment lost 3 bases and the J segment 4 bases; nucleotides outside the gene matches: 8. This CDR3 is 16 amino acids long. CDR1 MDHEN and CDR2 SYDVKM come from the germline V gene. In DNA, the CDR3 is TGTGCCAGCAGTTTGCCTTTGGGACTAGCAGCAGATACGCAGTATTTT. Translated, it gives CASSLPLGLAADTQYF.

The CDR3 DNA follows: TGTGCCAGCAGCTTAGAGGGGGCGGGAGGGCCTAAAAAGCAGTACTTC. As protein: CASSLEGAGGPKKQYF. J is TRBJ2-7 and V is TRBV7-8, with 9 positions matching TRBD2. The CDR3 covers 16 residues. Germline assignment: CDR1 SGHVS and CDR2 FQNEAQ. J was trimmed by 8 bases and V by 1 base; bases with no gene match: 12.

The V call is TRBV5-1, the J call TRBJ1-1; no reliable D call. Trimming took off 0 bases at V and 1 base at J, with 7 bases between the two ends. CDR1 SGHRS and CDR2 YFSETQ come from the germline V gene. The CDR3 length is 14 residues. The CDR3 reads CASSLETPNTEAFF. The DNA of the CDR3 is TGCGCCAGCAGCTTGGAGACACCGAACACTGAAGCTTTCTTT.

This sequence joins TRBV29-1 and TRBJ1-1, with D tentatively TRBD1 (5 bases). CDR1 is SQVTM and CDR2 is ANQGSEA in the germline V gene. The CDR3 totals 15 residues. V was trimmed by 3 bases and J by 4 bases, leaving 18 bases between them. CDR3 region: CSVDPHGGSRTEAFF. In nucleotides, the CDR3 is TGCAGCGTTGACCCGCACGGGGGGAGTCGCACTGAAGCTTTCTTT. Together with reference TRBV29-1 and TRBJ1-1, the CDR3 gives the full variable domain: SAVISQKPSRDICQRGTSLTIQCQVDSQVTMMFWYRQQPGQSLTLIATANQGSEATYESGFVIDKFPISRPNLTFSTLTVSNMSPEDSSIYLCSVDPHGGSRTEAFFGQGTRLTVV.

The V and J genes are TRBV6-1 and TRBJ1-5; D is perhaps TRBD1 (6 bases). CDR1 is MNHNS and CDR2 is SASEGT in the germline V gene. The V end was cut by 1 base, the J end by 1 base, with 20 bases between. The CDR3 is made up of 19 amino acids. The CDR3 is CASSEVVAGEMVSNQPQHF. The CDR3 nucleotides read TGTGCCAGCAGTGAAGTCGTGGCAGGGGAAATGGTCAGCAATCAGCCCCAGCATTTT.